The clone carrying this T cell receptor beta chain came up many times. Its cognate antigen is unknown. The sample is drawn from a study of regulatory T cells in long-lasting Graves disease. General study points: The TCR repertoire of persistent Graves' patients was less diverse than that of newly diagnosed ones.

The germline V gene has CDR1 SGHAT and CDR2 FQNNGV. V lost 5 bases, J lost 3 bases, and 20 bases lay in between. CDR3 size: 17 residues. Time point: newly diagnosed GD, antithyroid drugs for less than 3 months. Making the TCR library involved RNA that had been extracted from PBMCs. Arm-PCR of CDR3 regions and iRepertoire HTBI primers were the basis on which TCR beta libraries were built. TCRdb reprocessed the multiplex PCR reads via MiXCR and lists one record per CDR3 protein. Of 450,000 to 700,000 distinct CDR3 sequences detected, less than 15% appear once; the ten largest clones hold 8% to 10%. In addition, the sample was reused for a study of T cells in Graves' hyperthyroidism and ophthalmopathy.

The starting material was peripheral blood mononuclear cells (PBMCs), obtained at new diagnosis, from a patient treated with antithyroid drugs. This TCR was sampled from a man aged 30 to 39 with Graves disease. V gene TRBV11-2 combines with J gene TRBJ2-1, with D hard to call. This CDR3 is CASSQPPGIPNYNEQFF. CDR3 sequence (DNA): TGTGCCAGCAGCCAACCCCCTGGGATTCCGAACTACAATGAGCAGTTCTTC.